This T cell receptor beta chain comes out of a study of T cells after yellow fever vaccination. A single record per CDR3 protein comes from TCRdb applying MiXCR to the 5' RACE reads. The sample lists 310,000 or so distinct CDR3 sequences, 6.8% occurring once. The CDR3 is made up of 13 amino acids. With 1 base removed from V and 6 bases from J, the gap between germline ends came to 9 bases. Germline assignment: CDR1 SQVTM and CDR2 ANQGSEA. This clonotype was sampled from a man younger than 35 who received the YFV17D yellow fever vaccine. Sequences were derived from PBMCs, sampled more than 35 days after the first yellow fever vaccination. V usage is TRBV29-1 and J usage is TRBJ2-2; no clear D. CDR3 sequence (DNA): TGCAGCGTTGAAGTAGCCGCCGCCGGGGAGCTGTTTTTT. Translation: CSVEVAAAGELFF.